This TCR beta chain stems from a study of post-analysis software for immune sequencing data. Across the whole study: Recorded disease courses covered relapsing-remitting, secondary progressive and progressive-relapsing multiple sclerosis. Some patients had no subtype annotation. General observations from the study: A handful of TRBV segments were significantly more frequent in patients than in controls. TRBV5-6, TRBV5-1 and TRBV20-1 were among these segments. The authors found that F measure strongly co-clustered same-batch samples.

This clonotype occurred a few times. Its antigen remains unknown. Presence of unique molecular identifiers characterized the TCR beta cDNA libraries. Each batch of about 0.95 to 10 million T cells produced a few hundred thousand cDNA molecules. TCRdb analysed the PCR reads with MiXCR anew, one entry per CDR3 protein. The sample has some 690,000 distinct CDR3 sequences, 30% seen once. The CDR3 is 13 residues long. The germline CDR1 and CDR2 sequences are DFQATT and SNEGSKA (reference sequence). The sequencing input was blood. The V and J genes are TRBV20-1 and TRBJ2-7; TRBD2 is a possible D gene (6 bases). The DNA end favors TRBJ2-5, so the J call may be wrong. The TCR was taken from a girl aged 10-17 years with multiple sclerosis. CDR3 coding DNA: TGCAGTGCTAGTGAGGAGGCGGGGGAGACCCAGTACTTC. It translates to CSASEEAGETQYF.